This T cell receptor (beta chain) stems from a study of response to subunit inactivated influenza vaccine. With regard to this clonotype: What it recognizes is unknown.

General study findings and limits: Each seasonal influenza vaccination recruits few new T cells, the authors suggested.

TCRdb independently ran MiXCR on the RT-PCR reads; one entry per CDR3 protein. The table includes about 700,000 distinct CDR3 sequences, 14% detected once. Sequences were derived from PBMCs from blood, sampled around two weeks before vaccination. This clonotype was sampled from a man between 50 and 59 years old who received an inactivated influenza vaccine.

The CDR3 here is CATSYPLAGSRSEQFF. DNA of the CDR3: TGTGCCACCAGCTACCCACTAGCGGGGAGTCGTAGTGAGCAGTTCTTC. The chain links TRBV15 to TRBJ2-1; 10 nucleotides line up with TRBD2. Unmatched junction bases numbered 13, after V lost 5 bases and J lost 9 bases. The CDR3 covers 16 residues. Germline lookup yields CDR1 LNHNV and CDR2 YYDKDF (reference sequence).